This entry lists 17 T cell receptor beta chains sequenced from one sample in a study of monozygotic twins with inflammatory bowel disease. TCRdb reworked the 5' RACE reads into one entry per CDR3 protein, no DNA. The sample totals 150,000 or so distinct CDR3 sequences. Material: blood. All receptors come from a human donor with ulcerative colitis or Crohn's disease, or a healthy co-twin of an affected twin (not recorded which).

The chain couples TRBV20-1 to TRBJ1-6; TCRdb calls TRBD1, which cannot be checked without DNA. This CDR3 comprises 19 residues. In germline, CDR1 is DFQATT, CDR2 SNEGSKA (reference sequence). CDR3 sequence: CSASDDRGQGALSIRPLHF.

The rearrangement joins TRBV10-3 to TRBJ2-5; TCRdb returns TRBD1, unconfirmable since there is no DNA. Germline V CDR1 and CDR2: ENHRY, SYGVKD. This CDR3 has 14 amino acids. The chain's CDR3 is CAISLGQKKETQYF.

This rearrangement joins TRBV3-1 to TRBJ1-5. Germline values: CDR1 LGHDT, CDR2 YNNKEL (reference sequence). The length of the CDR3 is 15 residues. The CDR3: CASSQGQQYNQPQHF.

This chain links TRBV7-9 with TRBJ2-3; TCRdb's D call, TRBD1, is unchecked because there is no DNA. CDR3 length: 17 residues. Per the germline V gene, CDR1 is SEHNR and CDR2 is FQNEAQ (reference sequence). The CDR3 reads CASSPPIRDRGQDTQYF.

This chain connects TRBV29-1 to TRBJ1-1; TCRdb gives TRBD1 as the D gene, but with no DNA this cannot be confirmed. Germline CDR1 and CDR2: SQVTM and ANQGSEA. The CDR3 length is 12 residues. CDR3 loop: CSVLAPGPEAFF.

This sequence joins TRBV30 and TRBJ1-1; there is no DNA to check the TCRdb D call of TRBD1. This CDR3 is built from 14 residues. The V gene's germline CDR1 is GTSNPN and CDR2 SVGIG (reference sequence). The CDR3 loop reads CAWSVGGRVTEAFF.

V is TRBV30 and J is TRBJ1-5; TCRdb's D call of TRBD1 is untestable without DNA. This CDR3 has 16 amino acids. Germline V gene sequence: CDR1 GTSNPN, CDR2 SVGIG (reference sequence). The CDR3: CAWGRTGPISNQPQHF.

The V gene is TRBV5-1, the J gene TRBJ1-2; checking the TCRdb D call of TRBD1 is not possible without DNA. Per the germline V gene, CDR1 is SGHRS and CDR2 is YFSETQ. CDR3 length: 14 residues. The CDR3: CASTSTGDGYGYTF.

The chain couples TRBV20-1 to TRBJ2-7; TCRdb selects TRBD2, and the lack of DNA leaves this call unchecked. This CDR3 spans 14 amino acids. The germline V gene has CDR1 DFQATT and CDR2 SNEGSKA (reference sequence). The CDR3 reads CSASPPAGAYEQYF.

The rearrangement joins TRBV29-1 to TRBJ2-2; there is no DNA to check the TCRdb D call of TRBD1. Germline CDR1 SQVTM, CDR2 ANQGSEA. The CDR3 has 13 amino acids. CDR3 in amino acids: CSVRPGGTGELFF.

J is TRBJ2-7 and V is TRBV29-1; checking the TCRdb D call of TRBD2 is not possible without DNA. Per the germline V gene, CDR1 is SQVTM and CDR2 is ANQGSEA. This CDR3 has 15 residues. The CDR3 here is CSVEKTAGGPHEQYF.

CDR3 residues: CASSFGGRANTGELFF. The chain links TRBV5-4 to TRBJ2-2; TCRdb indicates TRBD2, and absent DNA this call remains unverified. In germline, CDR1 is SGHNT, CDR2 YYREEE (reference sequence). The CDR3 sequence is 16 residues long.

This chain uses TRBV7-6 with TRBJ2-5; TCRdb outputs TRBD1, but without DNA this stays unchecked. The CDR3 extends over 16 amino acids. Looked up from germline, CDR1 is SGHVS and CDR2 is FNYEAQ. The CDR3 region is CASSLATGAHQETQYF.

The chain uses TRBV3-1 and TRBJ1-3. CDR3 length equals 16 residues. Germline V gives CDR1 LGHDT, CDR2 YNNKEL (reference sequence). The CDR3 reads CASSQERALSGNTIYF.

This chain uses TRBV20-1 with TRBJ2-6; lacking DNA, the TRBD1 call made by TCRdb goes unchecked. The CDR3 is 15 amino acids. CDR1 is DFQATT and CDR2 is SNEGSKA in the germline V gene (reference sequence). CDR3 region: CSARQGAAGANVLTF.

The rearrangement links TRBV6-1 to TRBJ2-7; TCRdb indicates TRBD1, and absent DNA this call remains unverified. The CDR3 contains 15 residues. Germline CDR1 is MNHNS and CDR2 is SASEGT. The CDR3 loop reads CASTITGYGPYEQYF.

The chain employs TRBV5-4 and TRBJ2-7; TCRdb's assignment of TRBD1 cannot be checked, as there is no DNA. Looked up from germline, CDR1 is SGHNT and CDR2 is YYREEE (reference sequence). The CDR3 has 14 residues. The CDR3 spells CASSLHTGNYEQYF.